This passage covers 30 T cell receptor beta chains from one sample sequenced in a study of blood T cell repertoires in COVID-19. Data came from immunoSEQ multiplex PCR; TCRdb stores just in-frame clones and leaves some out. This sample has about 120,000 clones, with roughly 89% found just once. The specimen was peripheral blood. These receptors were collected from a woman in her forties or fifties with acute or convalescent COVID-19.

The CDR3 nucleotides read TGTGCCAGCAGCCGTGGACAGGGAGGTACGGTGGACGAGCAGTACTTC. It translates to CASSRGQGGTVDEQYF. The chain links TRBV5-4 to TRBJ2-7, with TRBD1 matching over 8 bases. V trimming: 4 bases; J trimming: 5 bases; junction bases outside the gene matches: 14. This CDR3 comprises 16 residues. CDR1 is SGHNT and CDR2 is YYREEE in the germline V gene (reference sequence).

This sequence joins TRBV11-3 and TRBJ2-3; 8 bases align to TRBD2. The length of the CDR3 is 19 residues. Germline lookup yields CDR1 SGHNT and CDR2 YENEEA. The V gene end was trimmed by 0 bases and the J gene end by 0 bases; junction bases not matched to a gene: 11. CDR3 residues: CASSLEVRGGIPSTDTQYF. CDR3 DNA: TGTGCCAGCAGCTTAGAGGTTCGCGGGGGGATACCTAGCACAGATACGCAGTATTTT.

This chain connects TRBV7-2 to TRBJ1-1, with 9 bases lining up with TRBD1. This CDR3 comprises 15 residues. With 5 bases clipped from V and 0 bases from J, the junction kept 4 bases outside the gene matches. Germline V gene sequence: CDR1 SGHTA, CDR2 FQGNSA. The CDR3 DNA reads as TGTGCCAGCAGCCTGGACAGGGGATTGAACACTGAAGCTTTCTTT. Residues: CASSLDRGLNTEAFF.

CDR3 nucleotides: TGTGCCACCAGCAGTAGACTAGCGGGACCGCTGGAGACCCAGTACTTC. Its protein product is CATSSRLAGPLETQYF. The J gene is TRBJ2-5, the V gene TRBV15, with 11 bases matching TRBD2. The junction had 8 bases not matched to a gene; V was cut back by 3 bases and J by 5 bases. The V gene's germline CDR1 is LNHNV and CDR2 YYDKDF (reference sequence). CDR3 length: 16 residues. The variable domain in full, with the rest retrieved from reference TRBV15 and TRBJ2-5, is DAMVIQNPRYQVTQFGKPVTLSCSQTLNHNVMYWYQQKSSQAPKLLFHYYDKDFNNEADTPDNFQSRRPNTSFCFLDIRSPGLGDTAMYLCATSSRLAGPLETQYFGPGTRLLVL.

This chain connects TRBV4-2 to TRBJ1-3; no firm D call. V was pared by 0 bases and J by 0 bases, with 3 bases between. The CDR3 runs to 14 residues. Germline CDR1 is LGHNA and CDR2 is YNFKEQ. The DNA for the CDR3 is TGTGCCAGCAGCCAAGACAACTCTGGAAACACCATATATTTT. Translating gives CASSQDNSGNTIYF.

The chain combines TRBV7-2 with TRBJ1-4, with D possibly matching TRBD1 (6 bases). Germline assignment: CDR1 SGHTA and CDR2 FQGNSA. Trimming pared 5 bases from V and 6 bases from J, leaving 19 bases between. CDR3 length: 16 residues. Here the CDR3 reads CASSPYIRDTDEKLFF. The CDR3 DNA reads as TGTGCCAGCAGCCCGTACATCCGGGACACCGATGAAAAACTGTTTTTT.

CDR3 protein: CASSPLSGASYNEQFF. DNA for the CDR3: TGTGCCAGCTCACCACTTAGCGGGGCCTCCTACAATGAGCAGTTCTTC. The chain recombines TRBV18 with TRBJ2-1, with 8 bases that match TRBD2. This CDR3 region has 16 residues. Trimming at V came to 1 base and at J to 0 bases, leaving 2 bases not matched to a gene. Germline CDR1 and CDR2: KGHSH and LQKENI.

In this sample, this clone turned up once. The CDR3: CAISQGVMNTEAFF. Written as DNA, the CDR3 is TGTGCCATCAGCCAGGGGGTGATGAACACTGAAGCTTTCTTT. The chain combines TRBV10-3 with TRBJ1-1; TRBD1 matches at 7 bases. CDR1 is ENHRY, CDR2 SYGVKD, per germline. This CDR3 is built from 14 residues. Trimming removed 6 bases from V and 0 bases from J; junction bases left unmatched: 4.

The sample holds a few counts of this clone. The rearrangement joins TRBV27 to TRBJ1-2; a possible D gene is TRBD1 (6 bases). CDR1 and CDR2 from the germline V gene are MNHEY and SMNVEV (reference sequence). V was clipped by 3 bases and J by 0 bases, with 11 bases between them. This CDR3 has 15 amino acids. The CDR3 loop is CASSFSGASNYGYTF. The CDR3 DNA reads TGTGCCAGCAGTTTCTCAGGGGCTTCTAACTATGGCTACACCTTC.

The chain has TRBV29-1 and TRBJ1-2; 9 nucleotides agree with TRBD1. CDR1 SQVTM and CDR2 ANQGSEA come from the germline V gene. Trimming removed 2 bases from V and 4 bases from J; junction bases left unmatched: 2. The CDR3 is made up of 13 amino acids. The CDR3 here is CSVEHRGPYGYTF. The CDR3 nucleotides are TGCAGCGTTGAACACAGGGGGCCCTATGGCTACACCTTC.

This clone was recorded once. The gene calls are TRBV30 and TRBJ2-7; the match to TRBD2 covers 7 bases. Germline V gene data show CDR1 as GTSNPN and CDR2 as SVGIG (reference sequence). With 5 bases clipped from V and 0 bases from J, the junction kept 4 bases outside the gene matches. This CDR3 contains 13 residues. The CDR3 DNA sequence: TGTGCCTGGGGGCGGGAGCACTCCTACGAGCAGTACTTC. It codes for CAWGREHSYEQYF.

The genes are TRBV5-5 and TRBJ1-1, with D maybe TRBD1 (5 bases). Looked up from germline, CDR1 is SGHKS and CDR2 is YYEKEE (reference sequence). This CDR3 region has 14 residues. V shed 2 bases and J shed 0 bases, with 8 bases lying between them. CDR3 sequence reads: CASSLQDLNTEAFF. The CDR3 coding sequence is TGTGCCAGCAGCTTACAGGATCTGAACACTGAAGCTTTCTTT.

The CDR3 loop is CASSTDSQPQHF. The CDR3 nucleotides are TGTGCCAGCAGTACGGACAGTCAGCCCCAGCATTTT. V and J are TRBV6-2 or TRBV6-3 and TRBJ1-5; D is possibly TRBD1 (6 bases). Germline values: CDR1 MNHEY, CDR2 SVGEGT. The CDR3 has 12 amino acids. Trimming pared 5 bases from V and 6 bases from J, leaving 8 bases between.

The V call is TRBV7-2, the J call TRBJ1-5; a weak D match, TRBD1 (5 bases). The germline gives CDR1 SGHTA, CDR2 FQGNSA. The CDR3 length is 13 residues. V lost 5 bases to trimming and J lost 7 bases, with 12 bases between them. The CDR3 here is CASSVQQDQPQHF. The CDR3 nucleotides are TGTGCCAGCAGCGTTCAACAGGACCAGCCCCAGCATTTT. The full variable domain, in which reference TRBV7-2 and TRBJ1-5 provide the parts outside the CDR3, is GAGVSQSPSNKVTEKGKDVELRCDPISGHTALYWYRQSLGQGLEFLIYFQGNSAPDKSGLPSDRFSAERTGGSVSTLTIQRTQQEDSAVYLCASSVQQDQPQHFGDGTRLSIL.

The chain joins TRBV18 to TRBJ1-1; D gene unclear. The CDR3 runs 15 residues. Germline CDR1 KGHSH, CDR2 LQKENI. The V end was cut by 3 bases, the J end by 3 bases, with 14 bases between. CDR3 DNA: TGTGCCAGCTCACCTTTACCCGGGAAGGACACTGAAGCTTTCTTT. It codes for CASSPLPGKDTEAFF.

CDR3 in DNA: TGTGCCAGCAGCCTACTAGCGAGGGGCCGGAATGAGCAGTTCTTC. Translating gives CASSLLARGRNEQFF. The chain recombines TRBV2 with TRBJ2-1; 7 positions agree with TRBD2. Trimming at V came to 6 bases and at J to 7 bases, leaving 12 bases not matched to a gene. Germline values: CDR1 SNHLY, CDR2 FYNNEI. The CDR3 has 15 residues. The whole variable domain, remainder taken from reference TRBV2 and TRBJ2-1, is EPEVTQTPSHQVTQMGQEVILRCVPISNHLYFYWYRQILGQKVEFLVSFYNNEISEKSEIFDDQFSVERPDGSNFTLKIRSTKLEDSAMYFCASSLLARGRNEQFFGPGTRLTVL.

DNA for the CDR3: TGTGCCACCAGCAGTCACAATGGGGGGTGGGACGAGCAGTACTTC. Its translation: CATSSHNGGWDEQYF. The chain has TRBV15 and TRBJ2-7; the D gene is possibly TRBD2 (6 bases). Germline CDR1 and CDR2: LNHNV and YYDKDF (reference sequence). V was shortened by 3 bases and J by 5 bases, with 17 bases between the two germline ends. The CDR3 has 15 amino acids.

The chain employs TRBV7-3 and TRBJ2-1; 9 bases are a match to TRBD1. V trimming: 5 bases; J trimming: 7 bases; junction bases outside the gene matches: 9. CDR1 and CDR2 (germline): SGHTA, FQGTGA. The CDR3 contains 15 residues. DNA for the CDR3: TGTGCCAGCAGCCCCGGACAGGGGCTTGCGAATGAGCAGTTCTTC. It codes for CASSPGQGLANEQFF.

The V call is TRBV4-3, the J call TRBJ2-3, with D uncertain. The CDR3 extends over 15 amino acids. Trimming pared 0 bases from V and 0 bases from J, leaving 7 bases between. Per the germline V gene, CDR1 is LGHNA and CDR2 is YSLEER. As DNA, the CDR3 is TGCGCCAGCAGCCAAGAGTACATAAGCACAGATACGCAGTATTTT. As protein: CASSQEYISTDTQYF.

This clone was detected a few times. The chain has TRBV10-3 and TRBJ1-6; D gene uncertain. This CDR3 comprises 13 residues. The V end was cut by 11 bases, the J end by 3 bases, with 11 bases between. Germline V gene lookup returns CDR1 ENHRY and CDR2 SYGVKD. The CDR3 sequence: CAHSPYYNSPLHF. In DNA form, the CDR3 reads TGTGCCCACTCCCCCTACTATAATTCACCCCTCCACTTT.

The rearrangement uses TRBV11-1 and TRBJ1-1; 7 nucleotides line up with TRBD1. The trim removed 5 bases at V and 5 bases at J, leaving 8 bases unmatched. The CDR3 is 14 residues long. Germline-derived CDR1 and CDR2 are SGHAT and FQDESV (reference sequence). The DNA of the CDR3 is TGTGCCAGCAGCAGAGGGGGCGCCCGAACTGAAGCTTTCTTT. It is translated as CASSRGGARTEAFF.

This chain joins TRBV28 and TRBJ2-2, with a tentative D call TRBD1 (6 bases). The CDR3 spans 14 residues. Trimming cost V 5 bases and J 7 bases, with 14 bases left between them. Germline-derived CDR1 and CDR2 are MDHEN and SYDVKM. The CDR3 DNA is TGTGCCAGCAGTCTACAGGGTTTCGGCGGGGAGCTGTTTTTT. It specifies CASSLQGFGGELFF.

The gene calls are TRBV27 and TRBJ2-3, with D uncertain. CDR3 length: 14 amino acids. The V gene's germline CDR1 is MNHEY and CDR2 SMNVEV (reference sequence). The V end lost 2 bases, the J end lost 4 bases, and 10 bases lay between the germline ends. DNA of the CDR3: TGTGCCAGCAGTTTACTCCCTACCCCAGATACGCAGTATTTT. Protein sequence: CASSLLPTPDTQYF.

The gene calls are TRBV11-2 and TRBJ1-2; D not certain. The germline V gene encodes CDR1 SGHAT and CDR2 FQNNGV. V was trimmed by 5 bases and J by 4 bases, leaving 11 bases between them. The CDR3 spans 13 residues. Written as DNA, the CDR3 is TGTGCCAGCAGCGTAAACCAGGTCTATGGCTACACCTTC. Its translation is CASSVNQVYGYTF.

This clone occurred once. V gene TRBV6-5 combines with J gene TRBJ1-6; tentatively, D is TRBD1 (5 bases). CDR3 length: 13 residues. The germline CDR1 and CDR2 sequences are MNHEY and SVGAGI. V lost 9 bases, J lost 7 bases, and 13 bases lay in between. CDR3 residues: CASGGNGNSPLHF. CDR3 coding DNA: TGTGCCAGTGGGGGGAACGGAAATTCACCCCTCCACTTT.

The rearrangement links TRBV7-2 to TRBJ1-1; D remains ambiguous. This CDR3 is built from 12 residues. CDR1 and CDR2 from the germline V gene are SGHTA and FQGNSA. V lost 4 bases and J 7 bases, leaving 10 bases between the germline ends. In DNA form, the CDR3 reads TGTGCCAGCAGCTCATTCGGGGATGAAGCTTTCTTT. This translates into CASSSFGDEAFF.

This chain links TRBV6-6 with TRBJ1-5; D perhaps matches TRBD1 (5 bases). The CDR3 covers 12 residues. CDR1 is MNHNY and CDR2 is SVGAGI in the germline V gene (reference sequence). Trimming stripped 6 bases from V and 5 bases from J, with 8 bases between. This CDR3 reads CASRRGDQPQHF. DNA of the CDR3: TGTGCCAGCAGGCGGGGGGATCAGCCCCAGCATTTT.

V usage is TRBV18 and J usage is TRBJ1-1; TRBD1 agrees at 7 bases. After removal of 3 bases from V and 1 base from J, the junction contained 5 bases not matched to a gene. Germline V gene sequence: CDR1 KGHSH, CDR2 LQKENI. CDR3 size: 15 residues. Here the CDR3 DNA reads TGTGCCAGCTCACCCCCCGGGACAGCGAACACTGAAGCTTTCTTT. It yields the protein CASSPPGTANTEAFF. Full variable domain (rest looked up from reference TRBV18 and TRBJ1-1): NAGVMQNPRHLVRRRGQEARLRCSPMKGHSHVYWYRQLPEEGLKFMVYLQKENIIDESGMPKERFSAEFPKEGPSILRIQQVVRGDSAAYFCASSPPGTANTEAFFGQGTRLTVV.

This clone was detected a few times. The rearrangement links TRBV27 to TRBJ2-2; 8 nucleotides agree with TRBD1. This CDR3 is built from 18 residues. V shed 0 bases and J 0 bases; nucleotides not matched to a gene: 6. The germline V gene has CDR1 MNHEY and CDR2 SMNVEV (reference sequence). In DNA form, the CDR3 reads TGTGCCAGCAGTTTATCCCCGGACAGGGCGGCGAACACCGGGGAGCTGTTTTTT. Translation gives CASSLSPDRAANTGELFF.

This clone was recorded only once. J is TRBJ1-1 and V is TRBV18; the D is unclear. Germline CDR1 reads KGHSH; CDR2 reads LQKENI. V gave up 6 bases and J gave up 4 bases, with 18 bases separating them. This CDR3 is built from 15 residues. This chain's CDR3 is CASSLEPAVGTEAFF. CDR3 DNA sequence: TGTGCCAGCTCCCTCGAGCCCGCGGTCGGCACTGAAGCTTTCTTT.